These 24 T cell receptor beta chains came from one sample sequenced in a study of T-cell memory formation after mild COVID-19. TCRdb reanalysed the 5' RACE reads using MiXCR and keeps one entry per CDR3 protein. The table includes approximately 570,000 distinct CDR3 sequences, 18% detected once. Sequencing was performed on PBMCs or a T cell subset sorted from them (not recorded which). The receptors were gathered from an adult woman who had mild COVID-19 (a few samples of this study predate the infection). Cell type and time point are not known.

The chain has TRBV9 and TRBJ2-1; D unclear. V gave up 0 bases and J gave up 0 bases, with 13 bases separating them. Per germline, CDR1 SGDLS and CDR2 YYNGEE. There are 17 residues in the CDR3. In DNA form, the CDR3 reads TGTGCCAGCAGCGTAGCTGGGCTCCTAAGCTCCTACAATGAGCAGTTCTTC. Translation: CASSVAGLLSSYNEQFF. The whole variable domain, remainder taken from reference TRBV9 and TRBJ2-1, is DSGVTQTPKHLITATGQRVTLRCSPRSGDLSVYWYQQSLDQGLQFLIQYYNGEERAKGNILERFSAQQFPDLHSELNLSSLELGDSALYFCASSVAGLLSSYNEQFFGPGTRLTVL.

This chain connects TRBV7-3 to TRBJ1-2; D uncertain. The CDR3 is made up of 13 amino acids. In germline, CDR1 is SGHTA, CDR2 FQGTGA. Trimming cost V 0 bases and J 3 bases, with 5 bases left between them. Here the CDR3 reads CASSLTVDYGYTF. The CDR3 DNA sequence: TGTGCCAGCAGCTTAACGGTAGACTATGGCTACACCTTC.

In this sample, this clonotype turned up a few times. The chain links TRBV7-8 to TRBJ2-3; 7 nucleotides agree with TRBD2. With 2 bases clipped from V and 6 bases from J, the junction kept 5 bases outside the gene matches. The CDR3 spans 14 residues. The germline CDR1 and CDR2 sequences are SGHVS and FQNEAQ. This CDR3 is CASSLWASGDTQYF. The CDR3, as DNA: TGTGCCAGCAGCTTATGGGCTAGCGGTGATACGCAGTATTTT.

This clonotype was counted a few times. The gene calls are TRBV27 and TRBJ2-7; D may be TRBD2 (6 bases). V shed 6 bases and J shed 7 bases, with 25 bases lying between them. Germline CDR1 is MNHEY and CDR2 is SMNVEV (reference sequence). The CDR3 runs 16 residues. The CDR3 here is CASSLSHSGPPEEQYF. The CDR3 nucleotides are TGTGCCAGCAGCCTTTCCCATAGCGGTCCCCCGGAGGAGCAGTACTTC.

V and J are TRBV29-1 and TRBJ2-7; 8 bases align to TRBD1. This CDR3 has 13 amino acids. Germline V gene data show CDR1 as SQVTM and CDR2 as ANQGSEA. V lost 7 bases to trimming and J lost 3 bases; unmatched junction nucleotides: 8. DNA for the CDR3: TGCAGCGGCGGACAGGGTAGTATCTACGAGCAGTACTTC. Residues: CSGGQGSIYEQYF.

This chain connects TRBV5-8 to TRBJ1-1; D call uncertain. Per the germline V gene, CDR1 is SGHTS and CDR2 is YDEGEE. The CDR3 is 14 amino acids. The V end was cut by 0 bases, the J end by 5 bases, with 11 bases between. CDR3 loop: CASSLDRGMTEAFF. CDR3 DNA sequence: TGTGCCAGCAGCTTGGATCGGGGAATGACTGAAGCTTTCTTT.

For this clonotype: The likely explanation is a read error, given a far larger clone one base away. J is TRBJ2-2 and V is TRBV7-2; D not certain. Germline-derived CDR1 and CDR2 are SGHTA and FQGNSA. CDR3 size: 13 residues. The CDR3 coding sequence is TGTGCCAGCAGCTTAGTGCGCACCGTGGAGCTGTTTTTT. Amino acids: CASSLVRTVELFF.

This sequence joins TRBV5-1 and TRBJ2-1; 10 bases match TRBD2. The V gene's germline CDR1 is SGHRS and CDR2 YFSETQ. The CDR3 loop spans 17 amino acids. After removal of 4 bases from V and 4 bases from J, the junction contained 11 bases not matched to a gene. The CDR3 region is CASSPRTSGVRYNEQFF. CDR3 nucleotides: TGCGCCAGCAGCCCGAGGACTAGCGGAGTCCGTTACAATGAGCAGTTCTTC.

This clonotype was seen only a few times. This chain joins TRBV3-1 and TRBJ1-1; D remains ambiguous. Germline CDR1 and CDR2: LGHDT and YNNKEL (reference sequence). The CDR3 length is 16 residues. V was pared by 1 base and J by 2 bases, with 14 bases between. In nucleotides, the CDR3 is TGTGCCAGCAGCCAAGGCGCGCGGGTCATAAACACTGAAGCTTTCTTT. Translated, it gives CASSQGARVINTEAFF.

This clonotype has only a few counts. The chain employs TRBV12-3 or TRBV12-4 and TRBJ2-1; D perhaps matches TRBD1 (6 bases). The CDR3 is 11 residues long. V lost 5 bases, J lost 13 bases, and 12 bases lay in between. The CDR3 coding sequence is TGTGCCAGCAGTCCGGGGACAAATCAGTTCTTC. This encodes CASSPGTNQFF.

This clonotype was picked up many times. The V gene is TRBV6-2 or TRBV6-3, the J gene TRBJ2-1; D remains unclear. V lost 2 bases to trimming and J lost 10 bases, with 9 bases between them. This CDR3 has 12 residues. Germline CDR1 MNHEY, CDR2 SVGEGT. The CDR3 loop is CASSYDGREQFF. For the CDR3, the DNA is TGTGCCAGCAGTTACGATGGTAGGGAGCAGTTCTTC.

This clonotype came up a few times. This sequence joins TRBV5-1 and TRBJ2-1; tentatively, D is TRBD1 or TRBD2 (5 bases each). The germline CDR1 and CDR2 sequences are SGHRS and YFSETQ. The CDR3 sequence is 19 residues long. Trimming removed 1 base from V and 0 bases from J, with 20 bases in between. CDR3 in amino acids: CASSLWGTAGTVSYNEQFF. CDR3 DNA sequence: TGCGCCAGCAGCTTGTGGGGGACCGCGGGCACTGTCTCCTACAATGAGCAGTTCTTC.

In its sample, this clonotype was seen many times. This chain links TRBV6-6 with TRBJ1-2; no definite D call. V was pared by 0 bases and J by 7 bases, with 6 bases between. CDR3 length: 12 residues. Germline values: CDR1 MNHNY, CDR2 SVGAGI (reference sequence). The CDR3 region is CASSYSSGGYTF. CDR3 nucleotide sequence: TGTGCCAGCAGTTACTCTTCAGGTGGCTACACCTTC.

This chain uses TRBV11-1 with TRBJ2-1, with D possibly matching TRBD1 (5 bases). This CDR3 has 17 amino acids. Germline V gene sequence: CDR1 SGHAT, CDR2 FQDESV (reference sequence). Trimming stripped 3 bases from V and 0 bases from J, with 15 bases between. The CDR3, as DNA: TGTGCCAGCAGCTTGGCTACAGGATTAAGCTCCTACAATGAGCAGTTCTTC. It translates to CASSLATGLSSYNEQFF.

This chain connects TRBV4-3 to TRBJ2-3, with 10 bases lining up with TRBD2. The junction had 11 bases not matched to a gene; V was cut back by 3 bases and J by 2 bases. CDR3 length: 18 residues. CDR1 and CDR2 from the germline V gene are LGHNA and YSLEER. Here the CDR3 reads CASSQNLAGETFTDTQYF. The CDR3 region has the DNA TGCGCCAGCAGCCAGAATCTAGCGGGGGAGACGTTCACAGATACGCAGTATTTT.

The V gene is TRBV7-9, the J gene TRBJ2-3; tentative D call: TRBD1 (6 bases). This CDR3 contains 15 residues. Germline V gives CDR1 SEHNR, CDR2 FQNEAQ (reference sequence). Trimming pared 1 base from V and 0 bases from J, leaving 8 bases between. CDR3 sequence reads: CASSLGTVSTDTQYF. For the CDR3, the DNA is TGTGCCAGCAGCTTAGGGACAGTAAGCACAGATACGCAGTATTTT.

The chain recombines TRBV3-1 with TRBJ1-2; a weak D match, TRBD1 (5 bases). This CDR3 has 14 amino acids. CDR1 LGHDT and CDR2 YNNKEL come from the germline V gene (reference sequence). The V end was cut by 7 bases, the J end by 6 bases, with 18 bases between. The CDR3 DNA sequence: TGTGCCAGCAACAAGGGACCGGGATTAAATGGCTACACCTTC. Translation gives CASNKGPGLNGYTF.

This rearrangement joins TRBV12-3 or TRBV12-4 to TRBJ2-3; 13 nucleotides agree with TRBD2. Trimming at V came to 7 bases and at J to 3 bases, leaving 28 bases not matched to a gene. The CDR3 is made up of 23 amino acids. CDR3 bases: TGTGCCAGCATACCCCGCCGGCTCGGGGGGGAACTAGGACTAGCGGGAGAAACAGATACGCAGTATTTT. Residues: CASIPRRLGGELGLAGETDTQYF.

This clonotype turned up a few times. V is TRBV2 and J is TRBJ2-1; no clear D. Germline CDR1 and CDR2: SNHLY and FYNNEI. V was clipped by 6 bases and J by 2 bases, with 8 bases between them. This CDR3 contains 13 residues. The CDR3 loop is CASRGLAYNEQFF. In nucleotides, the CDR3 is TGTGCCAGCAGGGGCCTTGCCTACAATGAGCAGTTCTTC.

The CDR3 loop is CASSWTPGRRETQYF. The CDR3 DNA follows: TGCGCCAGCAGCTGGACCCCAGGGAGACGGGAGACCCAGTACTTC. The chain links TRBV5-1 to TRBJ2-5, with D perhaps assigned TRBD1 or TRBD2 (5 bases each). The CDR3 is 15 amino acids. V was clipped by 3 bases and J by 5 bases, with 17 bases between them. Germline V lookup: CDR1 SGHRS, CDR2 YFSETQ.

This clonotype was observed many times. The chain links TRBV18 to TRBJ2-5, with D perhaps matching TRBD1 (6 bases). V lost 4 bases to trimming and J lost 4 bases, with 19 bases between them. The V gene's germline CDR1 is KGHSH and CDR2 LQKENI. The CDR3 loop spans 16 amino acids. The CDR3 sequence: CASSLIGSRRGETQYF. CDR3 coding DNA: TGTGCCAGCTCACTAATTGGCAGTCGCAGGGGAGAGACCCAGTACTTC.

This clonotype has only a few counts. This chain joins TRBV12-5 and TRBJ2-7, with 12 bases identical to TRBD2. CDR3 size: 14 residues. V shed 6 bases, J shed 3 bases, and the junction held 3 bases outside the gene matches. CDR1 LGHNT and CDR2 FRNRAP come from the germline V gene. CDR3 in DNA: TGTGCTAGTGGGGGACTAGCGGGTCTCTACGAGCAGTACTTC. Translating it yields CASGGLAGLYEQYF.

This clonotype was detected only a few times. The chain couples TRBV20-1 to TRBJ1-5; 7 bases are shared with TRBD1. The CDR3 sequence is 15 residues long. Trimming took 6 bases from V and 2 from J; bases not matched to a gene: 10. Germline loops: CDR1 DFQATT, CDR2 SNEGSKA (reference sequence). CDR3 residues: CSALGAGGRNQPQHF. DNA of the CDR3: TGCAGTGCCCTCGGGGCAGGGGGTCGCAATCAGCCCCAGCATTTT.

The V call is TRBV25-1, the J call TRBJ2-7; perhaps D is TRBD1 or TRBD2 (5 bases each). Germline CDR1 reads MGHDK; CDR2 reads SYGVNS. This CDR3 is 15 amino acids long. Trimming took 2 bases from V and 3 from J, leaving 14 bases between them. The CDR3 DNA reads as TGTGCCAGCAGTGAACCCCGAAGGGGAGTCTACGAGCAGTACTTC. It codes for CASSEPRRGVYEQYF.